The clone carrying this T cell receptor beta chain has at least ten counts. Antigen unknown. Arm-PCR with iRepertoire HTBI primers amplified the CDR3 regions for these TCR beta libraries. TCRdb reanalysed the multiplex PCR reads using MiXCR and keeps one entry per CDR3 protein. The profile covers approximately 400,000 distinct CDR3 sequences, with about 20% appearing a single time and approximately 25% taken by the ten largest. Time point of the sample: persistent/refractory GD, antithyroid drugs over 5 years with positive TRAb. Generation of the TCR library employed RNA extracted from PBMCs. Staff took approximately 10 milliliters of peripheral blood and put it into EDTA tubes. The data derive from a study of regulatory T cells in long-lasting Graves disease. Germline CDR1 SGHTA, CDR2 FQGNSA. With 5 bases removed from V and 10 bases from J, the gap between germline ends came to 15 bases. The CDR3 loop spans 14 amino acids.

Notes on the study in general: Persistent disease samples used TRBV28, TRBJ1-2 and TRBJ2-5 preferentially. Blood alone, not thyroid tissue, was studied. It is possible that accuracy was reduced by the small size of the sample.

The TCR comes from a female donor with Graves disease. V gene TRBV7-2 combines with J gene TRBJ1-6; no firm D call. The source was peripheral blood mononuclear cells (PBMCs), collected when the disease was refractory, from a patient treated with antithyroid drugs. In DNA form, the CDR3 reads TGTGCCAGCAGCCAGTCCCATACCCCGTCACCCCTCCACTTT. It yields the protein CASSQSHTPSPLHF.